The 16 T cell receptor beta chains below were found in one sample sequenced in a study of T cells expressing NK-cell markers. TCRdb re-called the 5' RACE reads; every CDR3 protein appears as one record, without DNA. This sample's clone table lists more than 400,000 distinct CDR3 sequences. Sequences were obtained from blood T cells: a sorted CD56 or NKG2C T cell subset, CD4+ or CD8+ T cells, or bulk PBMC T cells (not recorded which). These receptors came from a woman aged 18 to 75 in good health.

V is TRBV4-2 and J is TRBJ2-7; TCRdb selects TRBD1, and the lack of DNA leaves this call unchecked. This CDR3 region has 12 residues. Germline assignment: CDR1 LGHNA and CDR2 YNFKEQ. CDR3 in amino acids: CASSPRGNEQYF.

The V gene is TRBV12-3 or TRBV12-4, the J gene TRBJ2-5; TCRdb's D gene call, TRBD1, goes unchecked for lack of DNA. The length of the CDR3 is 13 residues. The CDR3 sequence is CASRGGVRETQYF.

The CDR3: CASSLSRTASYNEQFF. J is TRBJ2-1 and V is TRBV7-9. Germline CDR1 SEHNR, CDR2 FQNEAQ (reference sequence). The CDR3 length is 16 residues.

This chain joins TRBV7-3 and TRBJ2-7; TCRdb's D call, TRBD1, is unchecked because there is no DNA. This CDR3 is built from 15 residues. CDR1 is SGHTA, CDR2 FQGTGA, per germline. Here the CDR3 reads CASSSAGQGNGEQYF.

V gene TRBV20-1 combines with J gene TRBJ1-1; TCRdb selects TRBD1, and the lack of DNA leaves this call unchecked. CDR1 DFQATT and CDR2 SNEGSKA come from the germline V gene (reference sequence). The CDR3 has 13 residues. This CDR3 is CSASGGRGDEAFF.

The chain links TRBV7-8 to TRBJ1-1. The germline CDR1 and CDR2 sequences are SGHVS and FQNEAQ. The CDR3 spans 15 residues. The CDR3 loop is CASSLEFQAPTEAFF.

J is TRBJ1-1 and V is TRBV12-3 or TRBV12-4; TCRdb designates TRBD1, a call that cannot be tested without DNA. The CDR3 length is 13 residues. The CDR3 loop is CASSLQVRTEAFF.

The chain employs TRBV7-2 and TRBJ1-2. Germline assignment: CDR1 SGHTA and CDR2 FQGNSA. The CDR3 runs 16 residues. The CDR3 spells CASSLELVLLNYGYTF.

This chain links TRBV30 with TRBJ1-1; TCRdb's D call, TRBD1, is unchecked because there is no DNA. CDR1 and CDR2 (germline): GTSNPN, SVGIG (reference sequence). The CDR3 spans 15 residues. The CDR3 protein is CAWSAKGTPRTEAFF.

The chain links TRBV7-9 to TRBJ2-5; TCRdb indicates TRBD1, and absent DNA this call remains unverified. This CDR3 region has 16 residues. The germline V gene has CDR1 SEHNR and CDR2 FQNEAQ (reference sequence). CDR3 residues: CASSLDQGPFGETQYF.

V usage is TRBV7-9 and J usage is TRBJ2-3. From germline, CDR1 is SEHNR and CDR2 FQNEAQ (reference sequence). The CDR3 loop spans 12 amino acids. This chain's CDR3 is CASRTQVDTQYF.

The V call is TRBV9, the J call TRBJ2-5; TCRdb designates TRBD2, a call that cannot be tested without DNA. CDR3 length equals 14 residues. Germline V gives CDR1 SGDLS, CDR2 YYNGEE. Here the CDR3 reads CASAPREAQETQYF.

This rearrangement joins TRBV14 to TRBJ2-3; TCRdb's assignment of TRBD1 cannot be checked, as there is no DNA. There are 12 residues in the CDR3. From germline, CDR1 is SGHDN and CDR2 FVKESK. The CDR3 spells CASSLRTGRQYF.

The chain links TRBV20-1 to TRBJ2-5. The CDR3 runs to 15 residues. The germline V gene has CDR1 DFQATT and CDR2 SNEGSKA (reference sequence). CDR3 sequence: CSARPDNSRGETQYF.

The J gene is TRBJ1-6, the V gene TRBV20-1. Germline V gives CDR1 DFQATT, CDR2 SNEGSKA (reference sequence). The length of the CDR3 is 15 residues. This CDR3 is CSASKRDLYNSPLHF.

The chain employs TRBV29-1 and TRBJ2-7; without DNA, the TCRdb call of TRBD2 cannot be checked. Germline V gene data show CDR1 as SQVTM and CDR2 as ANQGSEA. This CDR3 contains 14 residues. The CDR3 loop reads CSVGGEGSSYEQYF.